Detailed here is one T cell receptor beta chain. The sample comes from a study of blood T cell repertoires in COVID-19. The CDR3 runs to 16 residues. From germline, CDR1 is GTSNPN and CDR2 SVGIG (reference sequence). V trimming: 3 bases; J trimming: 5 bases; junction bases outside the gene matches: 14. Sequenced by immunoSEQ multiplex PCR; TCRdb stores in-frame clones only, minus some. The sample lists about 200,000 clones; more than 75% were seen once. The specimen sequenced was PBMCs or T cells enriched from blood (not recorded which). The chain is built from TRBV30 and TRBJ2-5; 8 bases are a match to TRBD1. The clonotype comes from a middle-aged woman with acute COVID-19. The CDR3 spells CAWSAGVQGVGETQYF. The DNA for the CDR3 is TGTGCCTGGAGCGCAGGGGTACAGGGGGTGGGGGAGACCCAGTACTTC.